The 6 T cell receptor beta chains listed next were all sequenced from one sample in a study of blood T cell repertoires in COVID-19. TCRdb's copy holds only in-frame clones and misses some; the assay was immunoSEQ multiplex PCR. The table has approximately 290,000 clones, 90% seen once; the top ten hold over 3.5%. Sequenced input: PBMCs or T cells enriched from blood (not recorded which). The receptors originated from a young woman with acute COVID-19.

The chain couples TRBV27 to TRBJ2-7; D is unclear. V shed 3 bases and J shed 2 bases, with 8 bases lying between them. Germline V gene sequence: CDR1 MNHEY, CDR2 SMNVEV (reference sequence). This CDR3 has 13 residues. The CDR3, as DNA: TGTGCCAGCAGTTTGGCGGAGCCCTACGAGCAGTACTTC. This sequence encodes CASSLAEPYEQYF.

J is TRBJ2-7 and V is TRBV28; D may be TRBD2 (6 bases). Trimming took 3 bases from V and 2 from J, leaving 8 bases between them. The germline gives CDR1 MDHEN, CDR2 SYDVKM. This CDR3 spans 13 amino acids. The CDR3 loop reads CASSFGGTYEQYF. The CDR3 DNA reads TGTGCCAGCAGTTTCGGGGGAACCTACGAGCAGTACTTC. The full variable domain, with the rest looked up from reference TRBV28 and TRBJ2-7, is DVKVTQSSRYLVKRTGEKVFLECVQDMDHENMFWYRQDPGLGLRLIYFSYDVKMKEKGDIPEGYSVSREKKERFSLILESASTNQTSMYLCASSFGGTYEQYFGPGTRLTVT.

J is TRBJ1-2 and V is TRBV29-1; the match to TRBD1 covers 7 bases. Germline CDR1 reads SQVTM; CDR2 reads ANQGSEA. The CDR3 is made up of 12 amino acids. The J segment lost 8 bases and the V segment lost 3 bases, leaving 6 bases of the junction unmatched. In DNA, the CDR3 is TGCAGCGTTGATCGACAGGGAGGCGGCTACACCTTC. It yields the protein CSVDRQGGGYTF.

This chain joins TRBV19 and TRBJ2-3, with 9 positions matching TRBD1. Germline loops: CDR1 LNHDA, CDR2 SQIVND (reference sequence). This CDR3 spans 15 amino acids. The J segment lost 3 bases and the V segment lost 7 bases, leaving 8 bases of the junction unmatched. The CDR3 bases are TGTGCCAGTACTTCCCGGGACAGGGCTACAGATACGCAGTATTTT. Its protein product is CASTSRDRATDTQYF.

Here the CDR3 DNA reads TGTGCCAGCAGCTTAGGGACAGGGGGCTTGCACTATGGCTACACCTTC. Its protein product is CASSLGTGGLHYGYTF. The chain carries TRBV11-2 and TRBJ1-2; 11 bases are a match to TRBD1. Trimming at V came to 1 base and at J to 3 bases, leaving 4 bases not matched to a gene. The germline gives CDR1 SGHAT, CDR2 FQNNGV. The CDR3 is made up of 16 amino acids.

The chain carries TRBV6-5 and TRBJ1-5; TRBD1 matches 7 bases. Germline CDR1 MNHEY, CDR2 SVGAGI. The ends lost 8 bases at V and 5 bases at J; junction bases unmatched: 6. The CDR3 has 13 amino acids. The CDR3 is CASGEGAYQPQHF. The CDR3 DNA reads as TGTGCCAGCGGAGAGGGGGCATATCAGCCCCAGCATTTT.